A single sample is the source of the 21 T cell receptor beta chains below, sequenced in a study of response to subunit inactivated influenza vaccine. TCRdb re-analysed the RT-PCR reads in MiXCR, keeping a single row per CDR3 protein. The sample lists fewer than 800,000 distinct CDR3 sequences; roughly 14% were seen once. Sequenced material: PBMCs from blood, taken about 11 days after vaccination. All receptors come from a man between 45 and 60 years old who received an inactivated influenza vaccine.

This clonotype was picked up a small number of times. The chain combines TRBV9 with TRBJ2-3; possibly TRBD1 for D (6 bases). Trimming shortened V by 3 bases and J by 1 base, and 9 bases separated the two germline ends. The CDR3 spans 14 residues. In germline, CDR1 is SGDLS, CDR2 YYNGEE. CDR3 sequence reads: CASSDRVGTDTQYF. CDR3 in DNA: TGTGCCAGCAGCGACAGGGTTGGCACAGATACGCAGTATTTT.

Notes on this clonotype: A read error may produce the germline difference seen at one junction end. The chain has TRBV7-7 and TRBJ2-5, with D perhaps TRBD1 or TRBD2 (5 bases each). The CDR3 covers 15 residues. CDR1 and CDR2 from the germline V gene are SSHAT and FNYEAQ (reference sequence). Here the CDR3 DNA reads TGTGCTAGCAGCTTAGAGGGGCGGAACCAAGAGACCCAGTACTTC. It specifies CASSLEGRNQETQYF.

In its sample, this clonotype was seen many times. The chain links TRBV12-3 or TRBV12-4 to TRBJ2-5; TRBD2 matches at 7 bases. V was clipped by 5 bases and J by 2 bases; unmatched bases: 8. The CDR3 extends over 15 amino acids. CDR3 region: CASSPNSGFQETQYF. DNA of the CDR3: TGTGCCAGCAGTCCTAATAGCGGGTTTCAAGAGACCCAGTACTTC.

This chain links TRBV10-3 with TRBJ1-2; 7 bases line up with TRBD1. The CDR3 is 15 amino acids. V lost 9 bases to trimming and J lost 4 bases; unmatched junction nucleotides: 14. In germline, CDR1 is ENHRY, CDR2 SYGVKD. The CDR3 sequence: CAIRRDRAYSYGYTF. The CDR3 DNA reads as TGTGCCATAAGACGAGACAGGGCTTATTCCTATGGCTACACCTTC.

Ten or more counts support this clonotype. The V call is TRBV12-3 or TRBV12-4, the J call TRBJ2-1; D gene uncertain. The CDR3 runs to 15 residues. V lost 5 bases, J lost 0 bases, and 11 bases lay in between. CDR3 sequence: CASSPGHSSYNEQFF. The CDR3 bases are TGTGCCAGCAGTCCCGGGCACAGCTCCTACAATGAGCAGTTCTTC.

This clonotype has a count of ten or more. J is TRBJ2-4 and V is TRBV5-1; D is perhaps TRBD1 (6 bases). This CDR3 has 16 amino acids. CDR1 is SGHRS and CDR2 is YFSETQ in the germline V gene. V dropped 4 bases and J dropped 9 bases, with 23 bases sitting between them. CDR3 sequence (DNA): TGCGCCAGCAGCATGACCCCCCAGGGGCTGGGTAGCATTCAGTACTTC. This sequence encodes CASSMTPQGLGSIQYF. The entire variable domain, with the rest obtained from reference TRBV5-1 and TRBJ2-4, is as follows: KAGVTQTPRYLIKTRGQQVTLSCSPISGHRSVSWYQQTPGQGLQFLFEYFSETQRNKGNFPGRFSGRQFSNSRSEMNVSTLELGDSALYLCASSMTPQGLGSIQYFGAGTRLSVL.

The CDR3 protein is CSVPLLQGSGANVLTF. The CDR3, as DNA: TGCAGCGTCCCGCTATTACAGGGTAGTGGGGCCAACGTCCTGACTTTC. V gene TRBV29-1 combines with J gene TRBJ2-6, with a tentative D call TRBD1 (6 bases). Germline V gives CDR1 SQVTM, CDR2 ANQGSEA. V was cut by 6 bases and J by 3 bases, with 18 bases left in between. The CDR3 spans 16 residues.

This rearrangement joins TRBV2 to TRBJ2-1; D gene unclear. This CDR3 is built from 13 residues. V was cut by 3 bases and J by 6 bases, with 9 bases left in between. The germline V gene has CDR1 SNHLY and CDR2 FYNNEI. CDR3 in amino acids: CASSDGGGNEQFF. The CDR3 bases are TGTGCCAGCAGTGACGGCGGCGGCAATGAGCAGTTCTTC.

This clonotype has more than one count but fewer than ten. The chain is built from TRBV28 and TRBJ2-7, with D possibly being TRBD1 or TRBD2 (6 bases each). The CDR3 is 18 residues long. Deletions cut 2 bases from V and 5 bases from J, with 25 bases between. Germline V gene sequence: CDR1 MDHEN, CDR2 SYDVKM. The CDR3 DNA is TGTGCCAGCAGTTTAGCCCGGGGGCCCTTAAGTATTATCCACGAGCAGTACTTC. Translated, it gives CASSLARGPLSIIHEQYF.

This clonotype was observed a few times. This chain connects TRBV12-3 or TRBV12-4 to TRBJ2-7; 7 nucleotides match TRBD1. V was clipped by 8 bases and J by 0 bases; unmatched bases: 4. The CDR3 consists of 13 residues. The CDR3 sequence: CASGDSSSYEQYF. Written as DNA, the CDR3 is TGTGCCAGCGGGGACAGCAGCTCCTACGAGCAGTACTTC.

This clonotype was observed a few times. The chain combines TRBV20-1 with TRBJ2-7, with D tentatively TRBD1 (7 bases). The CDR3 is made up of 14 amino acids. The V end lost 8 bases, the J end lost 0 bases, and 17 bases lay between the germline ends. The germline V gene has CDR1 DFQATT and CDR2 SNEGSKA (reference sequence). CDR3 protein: CSFSRGDSSYEQYF. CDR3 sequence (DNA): TGCAGTTTCTCGAGGGGGGACAGCTCCTACGAGCAGTACTTC.

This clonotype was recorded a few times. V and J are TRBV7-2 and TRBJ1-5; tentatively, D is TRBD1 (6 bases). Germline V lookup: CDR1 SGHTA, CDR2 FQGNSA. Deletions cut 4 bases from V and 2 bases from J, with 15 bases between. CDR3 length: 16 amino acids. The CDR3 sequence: CASSSPQGKGNQPQHF. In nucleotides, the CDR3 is TGTGCCAGCAGCTCCCCTCAGGGGAAGGGCAATCAGCCCCAGCATTTT.

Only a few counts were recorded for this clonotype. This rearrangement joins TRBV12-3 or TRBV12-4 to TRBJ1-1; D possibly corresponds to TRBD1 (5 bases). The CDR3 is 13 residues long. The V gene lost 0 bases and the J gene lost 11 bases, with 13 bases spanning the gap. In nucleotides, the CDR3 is TGTGCCAGCAGTTTAGCGGAGGGGATCGGCGCTTTCTTT. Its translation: CASSLAEGIGAFF.

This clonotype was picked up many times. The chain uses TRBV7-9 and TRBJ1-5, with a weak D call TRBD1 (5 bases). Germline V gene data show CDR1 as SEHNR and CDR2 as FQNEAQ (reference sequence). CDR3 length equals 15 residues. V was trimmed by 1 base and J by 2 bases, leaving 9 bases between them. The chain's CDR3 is CASSLDGGGNQPQHF. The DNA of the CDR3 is TGTGCCAGCAGCTTAGATGGAGGGGGCAATCAGCCCCAGCATTTT.

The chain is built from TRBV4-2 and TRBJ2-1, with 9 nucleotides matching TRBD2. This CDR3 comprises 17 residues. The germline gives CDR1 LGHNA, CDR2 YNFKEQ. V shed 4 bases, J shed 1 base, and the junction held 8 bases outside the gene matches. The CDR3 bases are TGTGCCAGCAGCCTGCTCGGAGCGGGGGGATCCTACAATGAGCAGTTCTTC. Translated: CASSLLGAGGSYNEQFF.

For the CDR3, the DNA is TGTGCCAGCAGCTTAGGTCGGTTAACCGGGGATGAGCAGTTCTTC. Amino acid sequence: CASSLGRLTGDEQFF. The V and J genes are TRBV7-9 and TRBJ2-1; D is perhaps TRBD2 (5 bases). In germline, CDR1 is SEHNR, CDR2 FQNEAQ (reference sequence). There are 15 residues in the CDR3. The ends were cut back, 1 base at V and 8 bases at J, with 15 bases in the middle.

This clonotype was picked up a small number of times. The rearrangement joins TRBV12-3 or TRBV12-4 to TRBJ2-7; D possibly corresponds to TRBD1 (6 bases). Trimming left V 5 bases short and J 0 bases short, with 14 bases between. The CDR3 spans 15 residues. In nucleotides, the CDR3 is TGTGCCAGCAGTGGCCGGGACACTAGCTCCTACGAGCAGTACTTC. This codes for CASSGRDTSSYEQYF.

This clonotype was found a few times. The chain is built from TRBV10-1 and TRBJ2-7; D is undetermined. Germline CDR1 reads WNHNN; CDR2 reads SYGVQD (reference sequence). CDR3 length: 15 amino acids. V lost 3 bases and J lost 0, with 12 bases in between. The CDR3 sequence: CASSDGPRASYEQYF. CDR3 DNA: TGCGCCAGCAGTGACGGACCCCGGGCCTCCTACGAGCAGTACTTC.

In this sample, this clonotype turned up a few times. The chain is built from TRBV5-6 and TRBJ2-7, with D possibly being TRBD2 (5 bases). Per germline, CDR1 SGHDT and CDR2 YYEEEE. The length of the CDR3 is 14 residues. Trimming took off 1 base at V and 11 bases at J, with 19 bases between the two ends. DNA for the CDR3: TGTGCCAGCAGCTTGAATACCCGGAGCGGCGCGAAGTACTTC. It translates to CASSLNTRSGAKYF.

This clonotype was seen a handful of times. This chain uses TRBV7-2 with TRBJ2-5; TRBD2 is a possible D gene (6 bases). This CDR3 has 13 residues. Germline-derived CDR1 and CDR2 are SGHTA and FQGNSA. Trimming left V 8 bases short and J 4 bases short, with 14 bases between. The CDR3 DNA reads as TGTGCCAGCTCAGGAGGGGTAGGAGAGACCCAGTACTTC. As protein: CASSGGVGETQYF.

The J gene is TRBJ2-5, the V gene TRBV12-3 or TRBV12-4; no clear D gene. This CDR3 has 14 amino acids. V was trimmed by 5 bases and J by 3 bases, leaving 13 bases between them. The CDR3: CASSPHTGKETQYF. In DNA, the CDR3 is TGTGCCAGCAGTCCCCACACCGGAAAAGAGACCCAGTACTTC.